A single sample is the source of the 25 T cell receptor beta chains below, sequenced in a study of blood T cell repertoires in COVID-19. Only in-frame clones appear in the TCRdb table, and some are missing; sequencing was by immunoSEQ multiplex PCR. The profile shows some 130,000 clones, roughly 89% of them singletons. The sample consisted of PBMCs or T cells enriched from blood (not recorded which). The receptors originated from a man aged 50 to 59 who had recovered from COVID-19.

The CDR3 is CASSTLSGDTEAFF. CDR3 sequence (DNA): TGTGCCAGCAGTACACTGTCAGGGGACACTGAAGCTTTCTTT. The genes are TRBV2 and TRBJ1-1, with TRBD1 as a possible D gene (6 bases). V lost 5 bases and J lost 3, with 13 bases in between. This CDR3 is built from 14 residues. Per germline, CDR1 SNHLY and CDR2 FYNNEI.

This chain uses TRBV6-1 with TRBJ2-1; 7 bases agree with TRBD2. There are 16 residues in the CDR3. Trimming took 2 bases from V and 6 from J; bases not matched to a gene: 10. Germline-derived CDR1 and CDR2 are MNHNS and SASEGT. As DNA, the CDR3 is TGTGCCAGCAGTGAAAACCCCGGGGGGAACCCCAATGAGCAGTTCTTC. This translates into CASSENPGGNPNEQFF.

This rearrangement joins TRBV15 to TRBJ2-5; 9 nucleotides line up with TRBD2. This CDR3 comprises 15 residues. CDR1 and CDR2 (germline): LNHNV, YYDKDF (reference sequence). J gave up 5 bases and V 2 bases, and 6 bases lay outside the gene matches. CDR3 bases: TGTGCCACCAGCAGATATAGCGGGAGTACGGAGACCCAGTACTTC. Protein: CATSRYSGSTETQYF.

Of note for this clone: The sample contains more than one DNA sequence encoding this CDR3. CDR3 in amino acids: CASSIGGVTYEQYF. As DNA, the CDR3 is TGTGCCAGTAGTATAGGCGGGGTCACCTACGAGCAGTACTTC. The chain has TRBV19 and TRBJ2-7; D is perhaps TRBD2 (6 bases). The CDR3 sequence is 14 residues long. The germline V and J ends were trimmed by 1 base and 2 bases, with 9 bases remaining between them. Looked up from germline, CDR1 is LNHDA and CDR2 is SQIVND (reference sequence).

The CDR3 nucleotides are TGTGCCAGTAGTATTGGGCAGGCCATGGATTCACCCCTCCACTTT. It encodes CASSIGQAMDSPLHF. The chain links TRBV19 to TRBJ1-6; D is ambiguous. From germline, CDR1 is LNHDA and CDR2 SQIVND (reference sequence). The CDR3 covers 15 residues. Trimming stripped 3 bases from V and 8 bases from J, with 14 bases between.

The CDR3 sequence is CASSLGQGWTDTQYF. CDR3 DNA: TGTGCCAGCAGCTTGGGGCAGGGCTGGACAGATACGCAGTATTTT. The chain carries TRBV5-8 and TRBJ2-3; tentative D call: TRBD1 (5 bases). Trimming removed 0 bases from V and 3 bases from J, with 11 bases in between. The CDR3 consists of 15 residues. Germline lookup yields CDR1 SGHTS and CDR2 YDEGEE. Variable domain in full (rest from reference TRBV5-8 and TRBJ2-3): EAGVTQSPTHLIKTRGQQATLRCSPISGHTSVYWYQQALGLGLQFLLWYDEGEERNRGNFPPRFSGRQFPNYSSELNVNALELEDSALYLCASSLGQGWTDTQYFGPGTRLTVL.

V gene TRBV25-1 combines with J gene TRBJ1-2; 9 nucleotides agree with TRBD1. The CDR3 sequence is 17 residues long. Trimming removed 3 bases from V and 7 bases from J; junction bases left unmatched: 15. CDR1 is MGHDK and CDR2 is SYGVNS in the germline V gene. The CDR3 loop reads CASSDSGTGNLLSGYTF. CDR3 bases: TGTGCCAGCAGTGATTCCGGGACAGGGAATTTGTTGAGTGGCTACACCTTC.

This clone was found once. This chain links TRBV28 with TRBJ2-1, with TRBD1 as a possible D gene (6 bases). V lost 8 bases and J 8 bases, leaving 13 bases between the germline ends. Germline CDR1 is MDHEN and CDR2 is SYDVKM. The CDR3 has 12 amino acids. This CDR3 is CASGTQGYEQFF. The CDR3 DNA reads as TGTGCCAGCGGTACTCAGGGGTATGAGCAGTTCTTC. Looking up the rest from reference TRBV28 and TRBJ2-1 gives the full variable domain: DVKVTQSSRYLVKRTGEKVFLECVQDMDHENMFWYRQDPGLGLRLIYFSYDVKMKEKGDIPEGYSVSREKKERFSLILESASTNQTSMYLCASGTQGYEQFFGPGTRLTVL.

The sample holds many counts of this clone. The V gene is TRBV27, the J gene TRBJ2-5; D call uncertain. CDR1 and CDR2 from the germline V gene are MNHEY and SMNVEV (reference sequence). The CDR3 runs to 15 residues. V lost 2 bases and J 1 base, leaving 11 bases between the germline ends. The CDR3 region has the DNA TGTGCCAGCAGTTTACGGTTCCCAAGCCAAGAGACCCAGTACTTC. Translation gives CASSLRFPSQETQYF.

This chain links TRBV7-9 with TRBJ2-3; weak D call: TRBD2 (6 bases). The CDR3 runs 15 residues. With 3 bases removed from V and 4 bases from J, the gap between germline ends came to 14 bases. Germline-derived CDR1 and CDR2 are SEHNR and FQNEAQ (reference sequence). The DNA for the CDR3 is TGTGCCAGCAGCTTTCCGGGGGTTAGCGCAGATACGCAGTATTTT. This encodes CASSFPGVSADTQYF. The full variable domain, with the rest looked up from reference TRBV7-9 and TRBJ2-3, is DTGVSQNPRHKITKRGQNVTFRCDPISEHNRLYWYRQTLGQGPEFLTYFQNEAQLEKSRLLSDRFSAERPKGSFSTLEIQRTEQGDSAMYLCASSFPGVSADTQYFGPGTRLTVL.

In its sample, this clone was seen a few times. The gene calls are TRBV7-3 and TRBJ2-2; 7 bases map to TRBD2. The germline CDR1 and CDR2 sequences are SGHTA and FQGTGA. J lost 1 base, V lost 5 bases, and 4 bases had no gene match. This CDR3 region has 15 residues. CDR3 amino acids: CASSRDYRNTGELFF. As DNA, the CDR3 is TGTGCCAGCAGCCGGGACTACCGGAACACCGGGGAGCTGTTTTTT.

The rearrangement joins TRBV12-2 to TRBJ2-3; TRBD2 is the table's D call and was not checked against the DNA. TRBV12-2 is described as a pseudogene. CDR3 length: 14 residues. This chain's CDR3 is CASRLRGNTDTQYF. The CDR3 nucleotides are TGTGCAAGTCGCTTAAGAGGGAACACAGATACGCAGTATTTT.

V gene TRBV6-5 combines with J gene TRBJ1-1; 8 bases line up with TRBD1. The length of the CDR3 is 14 residues. The V gene's germline CDR1 is MNHEY and CDR2 SVGAGI. Losses at the gene ends were 8 bases for V and 7 bases for J; bases not matched to a gene: 12. Here the CDR3 reads CASSRGQVVGEAFF. CDR3 sequence (DNA): TGTGCCAGCTCAAGGGGACAGGTGGTAGGTGAAGCTTTCTTT.

The chain has TRBV5-5 and TRBJ2-2; the D is unclear. CDR3 size: 13 residues. The germline V and J ends were trimmed by 4 bases and 5 bases, with 9 bases remaining between them. CDR1 is SGHKS and CDR2 is YYEKEE in the germline V gene (reference sequence). DNA of the CDR3: TGTGCCAGCAGCGTCTTGTATACCGGGGAGCTGTTTTTT. Translation gives CASSVLYTGELFF. Full variable domain (remainder filled in from reference TRBV5-5 and TRBJ2-2): DAGVTQSPTHLIKTRGQQVTLRCSPISGHKSVSWYQQVLGQGPQFIFQYYEKEERGRGNFPDRFSARQFPNYSSELNVNALLLGDSALYLCASSVLYTGELFFGEGSRLTVL.

The rearrangement joins TRBV7-2 to TRBJ2-2, with a weak D call TRBD2 (6 bases). Germline V gives CDR1 SGHTA, CDR2 FQGNSA. Trimming shortened V by 2 bases and J by 4 bases, and 17 bases separated the two germline ends. The CDR3 has 17 amino acids. CDR3 sequence: CASSLRFRQGGTGELFF. As DNA, the CDR3 is TGTGCCAGCAGCTTAAGGTTTCGCCAGGGAGGCACCGGGGAGCTGTTTTTT.

This clone was recorded only once. This chain joins TRBV7-2 and TRBJ1-5, with a possible D match to TRBD1 (5 bases). There are 18 residues in the CDR3. V was cut by 4 bases and J by 2 bases, with 21 bases left in between. Germline V CDR1 and CDR2: SGHTA, FQGNSA. The CDR3 DNA is TGTGCCAGCAGCTCCCGCTCGGGGGGGGGAAGAGGCAATCAGCCCCAGCATTTT. It encodes CASSSRSGGGRGNQPQHF.

CDR3 in DNA: TGTGCCAGCAGTTTATGGTCCAGTAACACTGAAGCTTTCTTT. This encodes CASSLWSSNTEAFF. V and J are TRBV27 and TRBJ1-1; no clear D gene. The CDR3 is 14 residues long. The ends were cut back, 1 base at V and 2 bases at J, with 8 bases in the middle. Germline CDR1 MNHEY, CDR2 SMNVEV (reference sequence).

The rearrangement links TRBV2 to TRBJ1-5; tentatively, D is TRBD1 (6 bases). CDR1 is SNHLY and CDR2 is FYNNEI in the germline V gene. V lost 0 bases and J 1 base, leaving 10 bases between the germline ends. The CDR3 has 16 amino acids. CDR3 bases: TGTGCCAGCAGTGAAGCGGCAGGGGTGAGCAATCAGCCCCAGCATTTT. It codes for CASSEAAGVSNQPQHF.

The chain joins TRBV7-2 to TRBJ1-2, with TRBD1 matching 8 bases. The junction had 2 bases not matched to a gene; V was cut back by 1 base and J by 4 bases. CDR1 SGHTA and CDR2 FQGNSA come from the germline V gene. CDR3 length: 14 amino acids. This CDR3 is CASSLGTGSYGYTF. Here the CDR3 DNA reads TGTGCCAGCAGCTTAGGGACAGGGAGCTATGGCTACACCTTC.

V usage is TRBV11-2 and J usage is TRBJ1-5; weak D call: TRBD1 (5 bases). Trimming removed 4 bases at V and 6 bases at J, with 19 bases between. In germline, CDR1 is SGHAT, CDR2 FQNNGV. The length of the CDR3 is 16 residues. The CDR3 here is CASSSRADIWGQPQHF. The CDR3 DNA reads as TGTGCCAGCAGCTCCAGGGCAGATATTTGGGGTCAGCCCCAGCATTTT.

The V and J genes are TRBV11-2 and TRBJ1-1; D is unresolved. CDR3 length: 16 residues. Germline V lookup: CDR1 SGHAT, CDR2 FQNNGV. The germline V and J ends were trimmed by 0 bases and 2 bases, with 13 bases remaining between them. CDR3 in amino acids: CASSLEPAAPNTEAFF. The CDR3 DNA sequence: TGTGCCAGCAGCTTAGAGCCGGCGGCCCCTAACACTGAAGCTTTCTTT.

The CDR3 sequence: CASSRLRGRDEQYF. CDR3 in DNA: TGTGCCAGCTCAAGACTCCGGGGGAGGGACGAGCAGTACTTC. The chain carries TRBV18 and TRBJ2-7, with 7 bases lining up with TRBD2. The ends lost 5 bases at V and 5 bases at J; junction bases unmatched: 9. The CDR3 is 14 amino acids. Germline CDR1 is KGHSH and CDR2 is LQKENI.

CDR3 in DNA: TGTGCCAGCAGCGCTTATCAGGGGGTACGAGTCACTGAAGCTTTCTTT. Its protein product is CASSAYQGVRVTEAFF. The chain combines TRBV5-8 with TRBJ1-1, with 7 bases fitting TRBD1. Germline V gene lookup returns CDR1 SGHTS and CDR2 YDEGEE. After removal of 4 bases from V and 4 bases from J, the junction contained 13 bases not matched to a gene. This CDR3 contains 16 residues.

The V call is TRBV5-1, the J call TRBJ1-1; perhaps TRBD1 as D (5 bases). The germline gives CDR1 SGHRS, CDR2 YFSETQ. CDR3 length: 15 residues. The V end was cut by 0 bases, the J end by 0 bases, with 9 bases between. The CDR3 DNA is TGCGCCAGCAGCTTGGCCCCGACAGTGAACACTGAAGCTTTCTTT. Its protein product is CASSLAPTVNTEAFF. Full variable domain (remainder filled in from reference TRBV5-1 and TRBJ1-1): KAGVTQTPRYLIKTRGQQVTLSCSPISGHRSVSWYQQTPGQGLQFLFEYFSETQRNKGNFPGRFSGRQFSNSRSEMNVSTLELGDSALYLCASSLAPTVNTEAFFGQGTRLTVV.

The chain carries TRBV18 and TRBJ2-3; 12 bases align to TRBD2. CDR1 KGHSH and CDR2 LQKENI come from the germline V gene. J was trimmed by 2 bases and V by 2 bases; bases with no gene match: 11. CDR3 length equals 19 residues. DNA of the CDR3: TGTGCCAGCTCACCAAGATTAGGACTAGCGGGGACCCACACAGATACGCAGTATTTT. It is translated as CASSPRLGLAGTHTDTQYF.